This TCR beta chain appears in the sequencing data of a study of blood T cell repertoires in COVID-19. As for the study in general: The United States, Italy and Spain supplied acute and convalescent COVID-19 samples. From T cells, B-cell-depleted T cells, or PBMCs came the material, which was cDNA or gDNA.

In the original workflow: Amplification of reference gene primers provided the estimated nucleated cell counts. Clones were read by immunoSEQ multiplex PCR, and TCRdb kept only the in-frame ones, dropping some. The D gene and trimming were derived from the DNA, and the V and J assignments and clone size from that table. The sample records some 100,000 clones, about 80% being singletons. The V gene's germline CDR1 is SGHTA and CDR2 FQGNSA. The J segment lost 0 bases and the V segment lost 3 bases, leaving 7 bases of the junction unmatched. CDR3 length equals 16 residues. This chain links TRBV7-2 with TRBJ1-2, with 7 bases aligning to TRBD1. The source of this sequence is a human donor in a cohort sampled during active COVID-19. The sample consisted of peripheral blood. DNA for the CDR3: TGTGCCAGCAGCTTTTACAGTACAGGGGCTAACTATGGCTACACCTTC. Translating it yields CASSFYSTGANYGYTF.